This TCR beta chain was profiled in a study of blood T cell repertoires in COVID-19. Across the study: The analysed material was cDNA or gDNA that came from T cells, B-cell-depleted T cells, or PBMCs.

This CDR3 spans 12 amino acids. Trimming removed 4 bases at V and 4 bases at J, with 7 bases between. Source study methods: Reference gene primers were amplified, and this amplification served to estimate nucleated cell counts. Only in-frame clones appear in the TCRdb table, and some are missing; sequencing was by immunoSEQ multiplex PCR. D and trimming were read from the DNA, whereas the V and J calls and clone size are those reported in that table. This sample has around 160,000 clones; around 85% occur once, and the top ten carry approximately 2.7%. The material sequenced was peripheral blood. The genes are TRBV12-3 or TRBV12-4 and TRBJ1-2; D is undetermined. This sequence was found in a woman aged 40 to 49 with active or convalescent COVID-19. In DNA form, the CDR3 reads TGTGCCAGCAGTTCCTTCCTCTATGGCTACACCTTC. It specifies CASSSFLYGYTF.